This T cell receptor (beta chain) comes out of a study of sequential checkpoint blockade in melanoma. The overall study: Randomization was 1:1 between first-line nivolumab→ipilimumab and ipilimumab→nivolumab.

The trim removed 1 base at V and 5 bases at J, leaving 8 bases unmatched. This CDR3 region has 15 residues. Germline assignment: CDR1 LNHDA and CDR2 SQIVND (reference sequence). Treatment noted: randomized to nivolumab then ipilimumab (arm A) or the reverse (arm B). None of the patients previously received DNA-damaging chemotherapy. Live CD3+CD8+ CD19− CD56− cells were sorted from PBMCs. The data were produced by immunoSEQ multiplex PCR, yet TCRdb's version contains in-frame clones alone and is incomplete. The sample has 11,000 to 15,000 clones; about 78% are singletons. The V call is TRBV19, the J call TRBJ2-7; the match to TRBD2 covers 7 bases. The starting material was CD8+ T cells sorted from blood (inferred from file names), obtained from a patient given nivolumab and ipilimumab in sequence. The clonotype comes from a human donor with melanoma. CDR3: CASSIGPSGGDEQYF. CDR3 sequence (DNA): TGTGCCAGTAGTATAGGCCCTAGCGGAGGCGACGAGCAGTACTTC. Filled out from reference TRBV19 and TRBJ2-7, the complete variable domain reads DGGITQSPKYLFRKEGQNVTLSCEQNLNHDAMYWYRQDPGQGLRLIYYSQIVNDFQKGDIAEGYSVSREKKESFPLTVTSAQKNPTAFYLCASSIGPSGGDEQYFGPGTRLTVT.